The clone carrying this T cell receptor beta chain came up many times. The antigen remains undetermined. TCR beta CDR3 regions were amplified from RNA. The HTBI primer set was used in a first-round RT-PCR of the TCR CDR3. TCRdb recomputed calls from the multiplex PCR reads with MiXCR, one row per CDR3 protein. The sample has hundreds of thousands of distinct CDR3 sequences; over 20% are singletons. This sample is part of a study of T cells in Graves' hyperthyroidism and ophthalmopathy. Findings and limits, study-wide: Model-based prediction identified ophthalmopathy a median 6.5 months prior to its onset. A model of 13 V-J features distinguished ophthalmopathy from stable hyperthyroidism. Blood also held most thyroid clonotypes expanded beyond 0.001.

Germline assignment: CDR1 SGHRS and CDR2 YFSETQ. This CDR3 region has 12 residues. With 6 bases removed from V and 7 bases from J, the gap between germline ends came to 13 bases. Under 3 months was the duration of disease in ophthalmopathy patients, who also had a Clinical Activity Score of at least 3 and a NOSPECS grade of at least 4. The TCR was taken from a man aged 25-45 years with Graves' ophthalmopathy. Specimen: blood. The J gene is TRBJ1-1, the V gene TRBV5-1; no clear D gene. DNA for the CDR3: TGCGCCAGCACCTCTCGCGCGGGTGAAGCTTTCTTT. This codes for CASTSRAGEAFF.